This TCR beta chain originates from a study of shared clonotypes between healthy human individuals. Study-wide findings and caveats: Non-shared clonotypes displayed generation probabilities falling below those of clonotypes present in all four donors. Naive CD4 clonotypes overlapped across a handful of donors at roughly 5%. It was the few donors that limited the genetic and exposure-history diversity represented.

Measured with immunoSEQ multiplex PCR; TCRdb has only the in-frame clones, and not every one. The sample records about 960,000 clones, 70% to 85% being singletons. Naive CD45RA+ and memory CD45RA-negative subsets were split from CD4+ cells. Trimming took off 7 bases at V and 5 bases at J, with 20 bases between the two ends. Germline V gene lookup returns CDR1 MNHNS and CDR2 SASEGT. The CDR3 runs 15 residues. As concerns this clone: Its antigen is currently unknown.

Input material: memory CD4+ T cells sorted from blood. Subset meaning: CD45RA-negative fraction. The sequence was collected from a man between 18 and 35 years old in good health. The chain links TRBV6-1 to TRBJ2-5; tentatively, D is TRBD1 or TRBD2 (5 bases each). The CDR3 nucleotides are TGTGCCAGCACCAGAGTATGGGGGATGAGGGAGACCCAGTACTTC. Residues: CASTRVWGMRETQYF.